Shown below are 22 T cell receptor beta chains from a single sample sequenced in a study of cytomegalovirus exposure and HLA in healthy donors. In the PCR, 60 Vbeta and 13 Jbeta primers were used. The assay was immunoSEQ multiplex PCR, and TCRdb's table has in-frame clones only and misses some. The repertoire holds 150,000 or so clones, roughly 76% seen once, with around 1.5% in the top ten. Specimen: PBMCs. The receptors shown here come from a female donor in good health and CMV-seronegative.

The genes are TRBV11-3 and TRBJ1-1, with D possibly being TRBD1 (6 bases). CDR1 SGHNT and CDR2 YENEEA come from the germline V gene. The CDR3 contains 15 residues. The ends were cut back, 2 bases at V and 1 base at J, with 11 bases in the middle. The CDR3 loop is CASSLPQTGNTEAFF. CDR3 coding DNA: TGTGCCAGCAGCTTACCCCAGACAGGGAACACTGAAGCTTTCTTT.

This clone has a count of ten or more. This chain links TRBV27 with TRBJ1-5; perhaps TRBD1 as D (6 bases). Germline CDR1 and CDR2: MNHEY and SMNVEV (reference sequence). The CDR3 consists of 17 residues. V lost 7 bases to trimming and J lost 0 bases, with 19 bases between them. The CDR3 nucleotides read TGTGCCAGCACCTCCCAGACAGGTTTTTTTAGCAATCAGCCCCAGCATTTT. Protein: CASTSQTGFFSNQPQHF.

The chain couples TRBV4-1 to TRBJ1-3, with a tentative D call TRBD1 (5 bases). This CDR3 comprises 16 residues. V lost 4 bases and J lost 0, with 13 bases in between. Germline lookup yields CDR1 MGHRA and CDR2 YSYEKL. In DNA, the CDR3 is TGCGCCAGCAGCCGCGACACAGGCGACTCTGGAAACACCATATATTTT. Its translation is CASSRDTGDSGNTIYF.

V and J are TRBV6-5 and TRBJ2-5, with 10 bases matching TRBD1. From germline, CDR1 is MNHEY and CDR2 SVGAGI. With 4 bases clipped from V and 11 bases from J, the junction kept 10 bases outside the gene matches. The CDR3 contains 14 residues. The CDR3, as DNA: TGTGCCAGCAGTTCCGGGACAGGGGCGCGAGAGCAGTACTTC. Its translation: CASSSGTGAREQYF.

This chain connects TRBV27 to TRBJ1-2; D call uncertain. The CDR3 consists of 14 residues. Germline CDR1 and CDR2: MNHEY and SMNVEV (reference sequence). The V gene lost 2 bases and the J gene lost 4 bases, with 11 bases spanning the gap. The CDR3: CASSLTPTSYGYTF. DNA for the CDR3: TGTGCCAGCAGTTTAACTCCAACCTCCTATGGCTACACCTTC.

CDR3 sequence: CASSFPGAGGGEQYF. CDR3 DNA: TGTGCCAGCAGTTTCCCCGGGGCGGGAGGCGGCGAGCAGTACTTC. This chain connects TRBV6-5 to TRBJ2-7; 8 bases line up with TRBD2. The CDR3 sequence is 15 residues long. The V segment lost 4 bases and the J segment 6 bases; nucleotides outside the gene matches: 11. Looked up from germline, CDR1 is MNHEY and CDR2 is SVGAGI.

The V and J genes are TRBV5-4 and TRBJ2-3, with D possibly being TRBD2 (5 bases). CDR3 size: 14 residues. Germline loops: CDR1 SGHNT, CDR2 YYREEE (reference sequence). The ends were cut back, 4 bases at V and 4 bases at J, with 13 bases in the middle. The CDR3 is CASSPGERPDTQYF. The CDR3 DNA sequence: TGTGCCAGCAGCCCCGGGGAGCGGCCAGATACGCAGTATTTT.

J is TRBJ2-6 and V is TRBV27; tentative D call: TRBD2 (5 bases). The ends were cut back, 5 bases at V and 4 bases at J, with 21 bases in the middle. The CDR3 is 18 amino acids. In germline, CDR1 is MNHEY, CDR2 SMNVEV (reference sequence). CDR3 loop: CASSLTLSEGRGANVLTF. In DNA, the CDR3 is TGTGCCAGCAGTCTAACCCTATCTGAGGGCCGAGGGGCCAACGTCCTGACTTTC. Looking up the rest from reference TRBV27 and TRBJ2-6 gives the full variable domain: EAQVTQNPRYLITVTGKKLTVTCSQNMNHEYMSWYRQDPGLGLRQIYYSMNVEVTDKGDVPEGYKVSRKEKRNFPLILESPSPNQTSLYFCASSLTLSEGRGANVLTFGAGSRLTVL.

The V call is TRBV28, the J call TRBJ1-5, with 8 bases matching TRBD1. CDR3 length: 15 amino acids. Per the germline V gene, CDR1 is MDHEN and CDR2 is SYDVKM. V dropped 4 bases and J dropped 4; count of bases not matched to a gene: 6. CDR3 in DNA: TGTGCCAGCAGTTCGTGGGGGACAGGAAATCAGCCCCAGCATTTT. This sequence encodes CASSSWGTGNQPQHF.

V gene TRBV25-1 combines with J gene TRBJ1-2; D is possibly TRBD1 (6 bases). Germline CDR1 is MGHDK and CDR2 is SYGVNS. CDR3 length equals 14 residues. Trimming took off 3 bases at V and 2 bases at J, with 10 bases between the two ends. CDR3 protein: CASSELRGNYGYTF. CDR3 nucleotide sequence: TGTGCCAGCAGTGAGTTAAGGGGGAACTATGGCTACACCTTC.

J is TRBJ1-1 and V is TRBV6-1; 7 positions match TRBD1. CDR3 length equals 13 residues. Germline CDR1 and CDR2: MNHNS and SASEGT. Unmatched junction bases numbered 4, after V lost 6 bases and J lost 3 bases. The CDR3 DNA sequence: TGTGCCAGCAGCCCACAGGGGTACACTGAAGCTTTCTTT. Translation gives CASSPQGYTEAFF.

The chain is built from TRBV18 and TRBJ2-5; 8 nucleotides align to TRBD1. CDR1 and CDR2 (germline): KGHSH, LQKENI. The CDR3 loop spans 14 amino acids. V was clipped by 5 bases and J by 5 bases; unmatched bases: 7. DNA for the CDR3: TGTGCCAGCTCAGTGCCAGGGGGCGCGGAGACCCAGTACTTC. Its protein product is CASSVPGGAETQYF.

The CDR3 DNA reads TGTGCCAGCTGGGAGGGGGCTAACTATGGCTACACCTTC. This sequence encodes CASWEGANYGYTF. V gene TRBV6-5 combines with J gene TRBJ1-2; tentatively, D is TRBD1 (6 bases). The V end was cut by 8 bases, the J end by 0 bases, with 10 bases between. Per the germline V gene, CDR1 is MNHEY and CDR2 is SVGAGI. This CDR3 contains 13 residues.

V usage is TRBV5-4 and J usage is TRBJ2-3; 9 positions agree with TRBD1. CDR1 and CDR2 from the germline V gene are SGHNT and YYREEE (reference sequence). The CDR3 loop spans 14 amino acids. Trimming removed 5 bases from V and 10 bases from J; junction bases left unmatched: 11. CDR3 DNA sequence: TGTGCCAGCAGTTCCCGAACAGGGGACAGGGCGCAGTATTTT. This translates into CASSSRTGDRAQYF.

This clone came up once. This chain links TRBV7-9 with TRBJ1-2; possible D gene TRBD1, 5 bases. V was trimmed by 6 bases and J by 3 bases, leaving 11 bases between them. The germline V gene has CDR1 SEHNR and CDR2 FQNEAQ (reference sequence). CDR3 length: 13 amino acids. Written as DNA, the CDR3 is TGTGCCAGCAGTCGTGAACAGGACTATGGCTACACCTTC. Amino acids: CASSREQDYGYTF. The full variable domain, its missing parts supplied by reference TRBV7-9 and TRBJ1-2, is DTGVSQNPRHKITKRGQNVTFRCDPISEHNRLYWYRQTLGQGPEFLTYFQNEAQLEKSRLLSDRFSAERPKGSFSTLEIQRTEQGDSAMYLCASSREQDYGYTFGSGTRLTVV.

The chain uses TRBV27 and TRBJ2-7; D may be TRBD1 (6 bases). The CDR3 is 14 amino acids. The V gene lost 4 bases and the J gene lost 4 bases, with 14 bases spanning the gap. Germline V CDR1 and CDR2: MNHEY, SMNVEV (reference sequence). CDR3 loop: CASSSNREGYEQYF. The CDR3 bases are TGTGCCAGCAGTTCCAACAGGGAAGGGTACGAGCAGTACTTC.

The chain uses TRBV15 and TRBJ2-1; 7 bases match TRBD1. CDR1 LNHNV and CDR2 YYDKDF come from the germline V gene (reference sequence). V trimming: 1 base; J trimming: 5 bases; junction bases outside the gene matches: 5. This CDR3 is built from 15 residues. The CDR3 nucleotides read TGTGCCACCAGCAGAGGCAGGGGGAGTAACAATGAGCAGTTCTTC. It codes for CATSRGRGSNNEQFF.

V and J are TRBV27 and TRBJ2-4; 9 nucleotides match TRBD2. Germline V gene sequence: CDR1 MNHEY, CDR2 SMNVEV (reference sequence). This CDR3 region has 15 residues. The junction had 6 bases not matched to a gene; V was cut back by 2 bases and J by 7 bases. The CDR3 sequence is CASSLAGGPVNIQYF. For the CDR3, the DNA is TGTGCCAGCAGTTTAGCGGGAGGGCCAGTGAACATTCAGTACTTC.

This clone was detected only once. The chain employs TRBV11-2 and TRBJ2-2; 8 positions match TRBD2. This CDR3 has 16 residues. V shed 1 base, J shed 4 bases, and the junction held 5 bases outside the gene matches. Germline lookup yields CDR1 SGHAT and CDR2 FQNNGV. Here the CDR3 reads CASSLVAGGVTGELFF. The CDR3 DNA reads TGTGCCAGCAGCTTAGTCGCGGGAGGCGTCACCGGGGAGCTGTTTTTT.

The V call is TRBV6-5, the J call TRBJ2-7; 8 positions match TRBD2. The germline CDR1 and CDR2 sequences are MNHEY and SVGAGI. After removal of 4 bases from V and 0 bases from J, the junction contained 8 bases not matched to a gene. This CDR3 is 16 amino acids long. The CDR3 sequence: CASSSIPTSGSYEQYF. Written as DNA, the CDR3 is TGTGCCAGCAGTTCCATCCCCACTAGCGGCTCCTACGAGCAGTACTTC.

V is TRBV7-2 and J is TRBJ2-4; 8 bases fit TRBD2. The J segment lost 1 base and the V segment lost 5 bases, leaving 10 bases of the junction unmatched. There are 17 residues in the CDR3. The V gene's germline CDR1 is SGHTA and CDR2 FQGNSA. CDR3 DNA sequence: TGTGCCAGCAGCCCAAGACTAGCGATCTCGGCCAAAAACATTCAGTACTTC. This translates into CASSPRLAISAKNIQYF.

J is TRBJ1-1 and V is TRBV10-2; 7 bases are a match to TRBD1. The CDR3 totals 17 residues. Losses at the gene ends were 0 bases for V and 9 bases for J; bases not matched to a gene: 16. CDR1 and CDR2 from the germline V gene are WSHSY and SAAADI. The CDR3 nucleotides read TGCGCCAGCAGTGAGTCAATTGGATTCGGACAGGTCGGTAAAGCTTTCTTT. Its translation is CASSESIGFGQVGKAFF.